What follows are 6 T cell receptor beta chains derived from one specimen sequenced in a study of blood T cell repertoires in COVID-19. Repertoires were generated with immunoSEQ multiplex PCR, while TCRdb's copy carries only in-frame clones and drops some. The sample lists 95,000 to 150,000 clones, roughly 89% seen once, with roughly 3.5% in the top ten. Sequenced sample: PBMCs or T cells enriched from blood (not recorded which). The receptors shown here come from a woman between 25 and 40 years old who had recovered from COVID-19.

V and J are TRBV28 and TRBJ1-1; TRBD1 agrees at 7 bases. The CDR3 is 15 amino acids. V gave up 5 bases and J gave up 5 bases; unmatched junction bases: 11. Germline CDR1 reads MDHEN; CDR2 reads SYDVKM. DNA for the CDR3: TGTGCCAGCAGTACCCTCGGAGGGGGCGGGACTGAAGCTTTCTTT. Translating it yields CASSTLGGGGTEAFF.

The chain has TRBV6-2 or TRBV6-3 and TRBJ2-7, with 7 bases aligning to TRBD1. Germline lookup yields CDR1 MNHEY and CDR2 SVGEGT. This CDR3 has 14 amino acids. V lost 2 bases and J lost 5; bases outside the gene matches: 6. The CDR3 coding sequence is TGTGCCAGCAGTTACGAGACAGGGACAAACGAGCAGTACTTC. Protein product: CASSYETGTNEQYF.

The gene calls are TRBV5-1 and TRBJ2-7; no reliable D call. There are 13 residues in the CDR3. Trimming removed 4 bases from V and 5 bases from J, with 13 bases in between. Germline V gene data show CDR1 as SGHRS and CDR2 as YFSETQ. The CDR3 reads CASSALVVNEQYF. Here the CDR3 DNA reads TGCGCCAGCAGCGCCCTGGTAGTCAACGAGCAGTACTTC.

V usage is TRBV6-2 or TRBV6-3 and J usage is TRBJ1-5; D uncertain. V lost 4 bases and J lost 6, with 13 bases in between. Germline V CDR1 and CDR2: MNHEY, SVGEGT. The CDR3 is 14 residues long. CDR3 sequence: CASSSIIPGQPQHF. The CDR3 DNA sequence: TGTGCCAGCAGTTCCATCATTCCCGGTCAGCCCCAGCATTTT.

This chain links TRBV28 with TRBJ2-1; 9 nucleotides agree with TRBD2. The CDR3 is made up of 14 amino acids. V was clipped by 2 bases and J by 8 bases; unmatched bases: 4. Germline V gene lookup returns CDR1 MDHEN and CDR2 SYDVKM. CDR3 protein: CASSLQAGGDEQFF. CDR3 nucleotides: TGTGCCAGCAGTTTACAAGCGGGAGGCGATGAGCAGTTCTTC.

The CDR3, as DNA: TGTGCCAGCAGCTTAGGTGAGACAGGGGGCGACGAGCAGTACTTC. Its protein is CASSLGETGGDEQYF. This chain links TRBV7-4 with TRBJ2-7; 10 bases are shared with TRBD1. Losses at the gene ends were 1 base for V and 5 bases for J; bases not matched to a gene: 5. Germline V gene lookup returns CDR1 SGHVT and CDR2 SQSDAQ. This CDR3 region has 15 residues.